These 8 T cell receptor beta chains originate from one sample sequenced in a study of blood T cell repertoires in COVID-19. Libraries were prepared by immunoSEQ multiplex PCR; TCRdb keeps only in-frame clonotypes and omits some of them. In the table there are over 200,000 clones, 80% to 95% of which are singletons. The material sequenced was peripheral blood. The receptors shown here come from a man aged 60-69 years with COVID-19, enrolled during active disease.

The V and J genes are TRBV3-1 (or the pseudogene TRBV3-2) and TRBJ2-3; 11 positions match TRBD2. Germline V CDR1 and CDR2: LGHDT, YNNKEL (reference sequence). After removal of 4 bases from V and 7 bases from J, the junction contained 7 bases not matched to a gene. The CDR3 sequence is 15 residues long. CDR3 bases: TGTGCCAGCAGCCTAGCGGGGGGGGACCGAAATACGCAGTATTTT. This sequence encodes CASSLAGGDRNTQYF.

The J gene is TRBJ2-7, the V gene TRBV5-1; TRBD2 matches at 8 bases. Trimming took 4 bases from V and 6 from J; bases not matched to a gene: 12. Germline assignment: CDR1 SGHRS and CDR2 YFSETQ. CDR3 length: 15 amino acids. The CDR3 sequence: CASSPNSGSLGEQYF. The DNA of the CDR3 is TGCGCCAGCAGCCCAAACAGCGGGAGCTTAGGCGAGCAGTACTTC.

The CDR3 nucleotides are TGCAGCGTTTACAGGGAGGGTGGCTACACCTTC. It specifies CSVYREGGYTF. The genes are TRBV29-1 and TRBJ1-2; D may be TRBD1 (6 bases). The CDR3 loop spans 11 amino acids. V dropped 5 bases and J dropped 7 bases, with 11 bases sitting between them. Germline loops: CDR1 SQVTM, CDR2 ANQGSEA. Based on the CDR3 plus reference TRBV29-1 and TRBJ1-2, the full variable domain is SAVISQKPSRDICQRGTSLTIQCQVDSQVTMMFWYRQQPGQSLTLIATANQGSEATYESGFVIDKFPISRPNLTFSTLTVSNMSPEDSSIYLCSVYREGGYTFGSGTRLTVV.

This rearrangement joins TRBV4-1 to TRBJ1-6, with D tentatively TRBD1 (5 bases). Looked up from germline, CDR1 is MGHRA and CDR2 is YSYEKL. Trimming pared 1 base from V and 1 base from J, leaving 8 bases between. CDR3 length: 16 amino acids. The CDR3 reads CASSQVPGSYNSPLHF. CDR3 sequence (DNA): TGCGCCAGCAGCCAAGTCCCAGGGTCCTATAATTCACCCCTCCACTTT.

J is TRBJ1-2 and V is TRBV19, with D uncertain. This CDR3 has 13 residues. Between the trimmed V and J ends, which lost 3 bases and 6 bases, there was a span of 11 bases. Per germline, CDR1 LNHDA and CDR2 SQIVND (reference sequence). This CDR3 reads CASSIFSGNGYTF. The CDR3 DNA reads TGTGCCAGTAGTATTTTCTCAGGAAATGGCTACACCTTC.

The genes are TRBV3-1 (or the pseudogene TRBV3-2) and TRBJ1-1; D may be TRBD1 (5 bases). Germline V gene data show CDR1 as LGHDT and CDR2 as YNNKEL (reference sequence). The CDR3 is 13 amino acids. V was cut by 4 bases and J by 1 base, with 7 bases left in between. The CDR3 DNA is TGTGCCAGCAGCCTCACAGGGAACACTGAAGCTTTCTTT. Translated, it gives CASSLTGNTEAFF.

This chain connects TRBV25-1 to TRBJ1-3, with D possibly being TRBD1 (6 bases). V lost 3 bases to trimming and J lost 4 bases, with 13 bases between them. CDR3 size: 15 residues. Germline V lookup: CDR1 MGHDK, CDR2 SYGVNS. In DNA, the CDR3 is TGTGCCAGCAGTGAGACAGGATTAAGGGGAAACACCATATATTTT. Translation gives CASSETGLRGNTIYF.

J is TRBJ1-4 and V is TRBV3-1 (or the pseudogene TRBV3-2), with D tentatively TRBD1 (6 bases). V was trimmed by 0 bases and J by 3 bases, leaving 11 bases between them. The CDR3 consists of 16 residues. CDR1 and CDR2 from the germline V gene are LGHDT and YNNKEL (reference sequence). This chain's CDR3 is CASSQDRGTANEKLFF. The CDR3 coding sequence is TGTGCCAGCAGCCAAGACAGGGGAACGGCTAATGAAAAACTGTTTTTT.